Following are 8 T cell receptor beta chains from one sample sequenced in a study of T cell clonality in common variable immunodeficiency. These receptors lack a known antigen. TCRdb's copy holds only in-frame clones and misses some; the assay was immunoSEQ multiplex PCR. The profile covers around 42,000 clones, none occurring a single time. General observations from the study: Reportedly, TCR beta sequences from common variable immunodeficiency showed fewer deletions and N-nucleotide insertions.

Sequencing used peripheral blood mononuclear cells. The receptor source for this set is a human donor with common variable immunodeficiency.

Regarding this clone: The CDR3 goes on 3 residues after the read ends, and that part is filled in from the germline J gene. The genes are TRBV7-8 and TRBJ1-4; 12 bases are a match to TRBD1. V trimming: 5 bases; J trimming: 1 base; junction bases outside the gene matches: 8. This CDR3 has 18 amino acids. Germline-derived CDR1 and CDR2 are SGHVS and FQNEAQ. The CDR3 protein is CASSLRGQGAVTNEKLFF. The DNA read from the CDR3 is TGTGCCAGCAGCCTTAGGGGACAGGGGGCAGTAACTAATGAAAAA.

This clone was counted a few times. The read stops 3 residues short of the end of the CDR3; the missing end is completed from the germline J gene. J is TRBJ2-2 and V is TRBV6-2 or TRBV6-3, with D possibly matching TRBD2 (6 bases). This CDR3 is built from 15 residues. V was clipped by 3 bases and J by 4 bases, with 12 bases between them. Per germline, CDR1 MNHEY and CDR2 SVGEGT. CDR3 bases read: TGTGCCAGCAGTTATACTAGCTCTGGCACCGGGGAG. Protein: CASSYTSSGTGE. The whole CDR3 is CASSYTSSGTGELFF.

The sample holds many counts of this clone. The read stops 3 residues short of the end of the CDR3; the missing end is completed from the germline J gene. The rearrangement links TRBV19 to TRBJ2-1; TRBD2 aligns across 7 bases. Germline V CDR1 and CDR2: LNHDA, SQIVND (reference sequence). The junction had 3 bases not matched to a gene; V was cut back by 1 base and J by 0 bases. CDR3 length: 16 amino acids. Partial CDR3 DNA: TGTGCCAGTAGTATAGGCGGGAGATCCTCCTACAATGAG. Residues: CASSIGGRSSYNE. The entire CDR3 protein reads CASSIGGRSSYNEQFF.

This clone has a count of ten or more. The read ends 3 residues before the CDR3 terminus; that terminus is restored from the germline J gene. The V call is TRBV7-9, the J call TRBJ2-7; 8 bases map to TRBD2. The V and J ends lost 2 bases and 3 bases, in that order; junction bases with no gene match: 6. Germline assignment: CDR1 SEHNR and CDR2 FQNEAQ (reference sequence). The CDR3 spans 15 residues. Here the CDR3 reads CASSLREGLGYEQYF. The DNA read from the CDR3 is TGTGCCAGCAGCTTACGGGAGGGACTAGGCTACGAG.

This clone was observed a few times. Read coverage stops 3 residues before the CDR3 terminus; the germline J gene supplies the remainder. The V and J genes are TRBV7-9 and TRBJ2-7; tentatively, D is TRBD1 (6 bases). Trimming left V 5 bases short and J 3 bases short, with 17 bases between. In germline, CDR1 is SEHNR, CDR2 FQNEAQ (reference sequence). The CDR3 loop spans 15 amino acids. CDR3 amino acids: CASSPLAGDGYEQYF. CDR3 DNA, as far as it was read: TGTGCCAGCAGCCCCCTGGCAGGGGACGGCTACGAG.

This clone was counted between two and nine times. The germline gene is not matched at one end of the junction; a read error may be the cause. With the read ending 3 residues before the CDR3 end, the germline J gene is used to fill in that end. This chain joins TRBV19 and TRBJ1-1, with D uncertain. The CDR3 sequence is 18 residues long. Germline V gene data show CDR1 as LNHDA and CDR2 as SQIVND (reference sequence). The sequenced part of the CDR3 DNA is TGTGCCAGTAGAATAGCCGCGGGGATTAGCAACATGAACACTGAA. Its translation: CASRIAAGISNMNTE. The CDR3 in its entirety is CASRIAAGISNMNTEAFF.

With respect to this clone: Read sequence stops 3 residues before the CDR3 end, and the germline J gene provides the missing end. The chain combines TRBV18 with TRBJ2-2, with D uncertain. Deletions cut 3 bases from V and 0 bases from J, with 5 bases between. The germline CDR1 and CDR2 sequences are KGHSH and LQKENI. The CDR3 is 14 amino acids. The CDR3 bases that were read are TGTGCCAGCTCACCGTCTCCGAACACCGGGGAG. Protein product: CASSPSPNTGE. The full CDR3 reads CASSPSPNTGELFF. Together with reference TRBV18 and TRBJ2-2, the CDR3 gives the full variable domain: NAGVMQNPRHLVRRRGQEARLRCSPMKGHSHVYWYRQLPEEGLKFMVYLQKENIIDESGMPKERFSAEFPKEGPSILRIQQVVRGDSAAYFCASSPSPNTGELFFGEGSRLTVL.

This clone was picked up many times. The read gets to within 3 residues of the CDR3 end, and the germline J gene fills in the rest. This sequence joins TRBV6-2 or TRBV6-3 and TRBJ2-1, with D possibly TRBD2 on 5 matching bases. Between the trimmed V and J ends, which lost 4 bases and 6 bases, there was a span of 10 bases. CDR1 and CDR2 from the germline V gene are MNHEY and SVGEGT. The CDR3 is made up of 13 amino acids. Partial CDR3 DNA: TGTGCCAGCAGTTCTCCGGGGATCAATGAG. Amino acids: CASSSPGINE. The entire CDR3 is CASSSPGINEQFF.